This T cell receptor beta chain derives from a study of OX40 agonist ivuxolimab in advanced cancers. General study results and limits: At 0.1 to 3.0 mg/kg and by week 6, clonal expansion occurred in CD4+ and CD8+ blood T cells. Relatively little clonal expansion, among the lowest observed, appeared in partial responders at 0.1-3.0 mg/kg.

Autoimmune disease history or systemic immunosuppression barred patients. Blood sampling took place at baseline, cycle 4 day 1, and cycle 7 day 1. With respect to this clone: Antigen specificity is unknown.

Clones were read by immunoSEQ multiplex PCR, and TCRdb kept only the in-frame ones, dropping some. The data show 95,000 or so clones, roughly 94% seen once. The CDR3 spans 13 residues. The V gene lost 0 bases and the J gene lost 13 bases, with 10 bases spanning the gap. Germline CDR1 LNHDA, CDR2 SQIVND (reference sequence). The chain links TRBV19 to TRBJ1-6; D perhaps matches TRBD1 (5 bases). The clonotype comes from an adult with an advanced solid tumor such as melanoma, head and neck, liver or kidney cancer. This specimen was CD4+ or CD8+ T cells sorted from blood, taken in a trial of the OX40 agonist ivuxolimab. The CDR3 loop is CASSIDRQKPLHF. CDR3 nucleotide sequence: TGTGCCAGTAGTATAGATAGACAGAAGCCCCTCCACTTT.